These 19 T cell receptor beta chains share one sample of origin, sequenced in a study of cytomegalovirus exposure and HLA in healthy donors. Here immunoSEQ multiplex PCR was the method, and the copy in TCRdb shows in-frame clones only, minus some. This sample yields about 220,000 clones, of which just over 90% are seen a single time; approximately 0.99% belongs to the top ten. Specimen: PBMCs. These receptors were collected from a woman aged 18-29 years in good health and CMV-seronegative.

This chain joins TRBV6-1 and TRBJ1-3; 11 bases match TRBD1. From germline, CDR1 is MNHNS and CDR2 SASEGT. V was clipped by 6 bases and J by 1 base; unmatched bases: 2. The CDR3 loop spans 15 amino acids. The CDR3 reads CASRGQGASGNTIYF. CDR3 nucleotides: TGTGCCAGCAGAGGACAGGGGGCTTCTGGAAACACCATATATTTT.

In its sample, this clone was seen once. The V gene is TRBV6-1, the J gene TRBJ2-1; 7 bases match TRBD1. With V trimmed by 6 bases and J by 4 bases, 6 bases remained unmatched. CDR1 is MNHNS and CDR2 is SASEGT in the germline V gene. The CDR3 runs 14 residues. DNA of the CDR3: TGTGCCAGCAGCAGACGGGACAGTTACAATGAGCAGTTCTTC. It encodes CASSRRDSYNEQFF.

The V and J genes are TRBV19 and TRBJ2-5; a possible D gene is TRBD1 (6 bases). The V gene's germline CDR1 is LNHDA and CDR2 SQIVND (reference sequence). The germline V and J ends were trimmed by 4 bases and 3 bases, with 21 bases remaining between them. The CDR3 totals 17 residues. In DNA form, the CDR3 reads TGTGCCAGTAGTACCCCCCACAGACAGGTTGGGGAAGAGACCCAGTACTTC. It yields the protein CASSTPHRQVGEETQYF.

The rearrangement uses TRBV4-1 and TRBJ2-7; possible D gene TRBD2, 5 bases. Trimming took off 2 bases at V and 4 bases at J, with 9 bases between the two ends. This CDR3 contains 13 residues. Germline lookup yields CDR1 MGHRA and CDR2 YSYEKL. This chain's CDR3 is CASSQPGGYEQYF. In nucleotides, the CDR3 is TGCGCCAGCAGCCAACCCGGAGGTTACGAGCAGTACTTC.

The V gene is TRBV11-2, the J gene TRBJ2-2, with TRBD2 identical over 12 bases. V lost 2 bases and J lost 5; bases outside the gene matches: 3. Per the germline V gene, CDR1 is SGHAT and CDR2 is FQNNGV. The CDR3 length is 16 residues. CDR3 in amino acids: CASSLSTSGSTGELFF. The CDR3 DNA sequence: TGTGCCAGCAGCTTATCGACTAGCGGGAGTACCGGGGAGCTGTTTTTT.

This chain uses TRBV6-5 with TRBJ1-2, with D hard to call. CDR1 and CDR2 (germline): MNHEY, SVGAGI. V was cut by 7 bases and J by 0 bases, with 12 bases left in between. The CDR3 loop spans 14 amino acids. CDR3 region: CASNAEGANYGYTF. The CDR3 coding sequence is TGTGCCAGCAACGCAGAGGGCGCTAACTATGGCTACACCTTC.

This rearrangement joins TRBV9 to TRBJ1-1; weak D call: TRBD1 (6 bases). Germline CDR1 is SGDLS and CDR2 is YYNGEE. Deletions cut 3 bases from V and 6 bases from J, with 9 bases between. This CDR3 is 12 amino acids long. The CDR3 DNA reads TGTGCCAGCAGCGCCTCAGGGGCTGAAGCTTTCTTT. It specifies CASSASGAEAFF.

This clone was detected once. The chain recombines TRBV11-3 with TRBJ2-7; 7 bases match TRBD2. The ends lost 1 base at V and 3 bases at J; junction bases unmatched: 6. This CDR3 is 15 amino acids long. Germline V gives CDR1 SGHNT, CDR2 YENEEA. CDR3 protein: CASSLAAGVSYEQYF. The CDR3 coding sequence is TGTGCCAGCAGCTTAGCGGCGGGAGTGAGCTACGAGCAGTACTTC.

The gene calls are TRBV4-1 and TRBJ1-4, with 7 bases fitting TRBD1. Germline assignment: CDR1 MGHRA and CDR2 YSYEKL. The length of the CDR3 is 16 residues. J lost 5 bases, V lost 3 bases, and 9 bases had no gene match. The CDR3, as DNA: TGCGCCAGCAGCCATCAATTGGACAGGTTAAATGAAAAACTGTTTTTT. Protein product: CASSHQLDRLNEKLFF.

CDR3 amino acids: CASTRFGNTEAFF. CDR3 DNA sequence: TGTGCCAGCACTAGGTTCGGAAACACTGAAGCTTTCTTT. V usage is TRBV27 and J usage is TRBJ1-1; D is unclear. The ends were cut back, 7 bases at V and 2 bases at J, with 11 bases in the middle. The germline CDR1 and CDR2 sequences are MNHEY and SMNVEV (reference sequence). The CDR3 is 13 amino acids.

The chain uses TRBV5-6 and TRBJ2-1, with D maybe TRBD1 (6 bases). CDR1 SGHDT and CDR2 YYEEEE come from the germline V gene. This CDR3 comprises 17 residues. The V end was cut by 4 bases, the J end by 0 bases, with 17 bases between. This chain's CDR3 is CASSLPFTGPSYNEQFF. CDR3 bases: TGTGCCAGCAGCCTCCCTTTTACAGGGCCCTCCTACAATGAGCAGTTCTTC. Filled out from reference TRBV5-6 and TRBJ2-1, the complete variable domain reads DAGVTQSPTHLIKTRGQQVTLRCSPKSGHDTVSWYQQALGQGPQFIFQYYEEEERQRGNFPDRFSGHQFPNYSSELNVNALLLGDSALYLCASSLPFTGPSYNEQFFGPGTRLTVL.

The genes are TRBV27 and TRBJ1-5; possibly TRBD1 for D (6 bases). Trimming took off 6 bases at V and 2 bases at J, with 14 bases between the two ends. The V gene's germline CDR1 is MNHEY and CDR2 SMNVEV (reference sequence). The CDR3 extends over 15 amino acids. CDR3 nucleotides: TGTGCCAGCAGCACTATAAGACAGGGCAATCAGCCCCAGCATTTT. It yields the protein CASSTIRQGNQPQHF.

The CDR3 reads CASSEWTGHLSNQPQHF. CDR3 nucleotides: TGTGCCAGCAGTGAATGGACGGGACACCTTAGCAATCAGCCCCAGCATTTT. This sequence joins TRBV6-1 and TRBJ1-5; a possible D gene is TRBD1 (6 bases). The CDR3 totals 17 residues. CDR1 MNHNS and CDR2 SASEGT come from the germline V gene. Trimming shortened V by 2 bases and J by 0 bases, and 14 bases separated the two germline ends.

The chain uses TRBV5-6 and TRBJ2-4, with 7 bases aligning to TRBD2. Per the germline V gene, CDR1 is SGHDT and CDR2 is YYEEEE. The junction had 11 bases not matched to a gene; V was cut back by 4 bases and J by 1 base. The CDR3 runs to 17 residues. CDR3 amino acids: CASSRRGGLGAKNIQYF. CDR3 in DNA: TGTGCCAGCAGCCGAAGGGGAGGGCTGGGGGCCAAAAACATTCAGTACTTC.

The rearrangement links TRBV5-1 to TRBJ1-2; a weak D match, TRBD1 (6 bases). CDR3 length: 14 residues. V was trimmed by 0 bases and J by 4 bases, leaving 10 bases between them. Looked up from germline, CDR1 is SGHRS and CDR2 is YFSETQ. The CDR3 region has the DNA TGCGCCAGCAGCTTGGGCAGGGGAGTCTATGGCTACACCTTC. Residues: CASSLGRGVYGYTF.

J is TRBJ2-1 and V is TRBV29-1; 14 nucleotides agree with TRBD2. V lost 7 bases and J lost 4; bases outside the gene matches: 3. Germline V gives CDR1 SQVTM, CDR2 ANQGSEA. This CDR3 is built from 14 residues. The CDR3, as DNA: TGCAGCGATAGGACTAGCGGGGGGTACAATGAGCAGTTCTTC. Translation gives CSDRTSGGYNEQFF.

This rearrangement joins TRBV6-1 to TRBJ1-5, with 9 bases that match TRBD1. The CDR3 consists of 16 residues. J lost 6 bases, V lost 2 bases, and 8 bases had no gene match. Germline V lookup: CDR1 MNHNS, CDR2 SASEGT. CDR3 residues: CASSESLGTGSQPQHF. The CDR3 DNA reads TGTGCCAGCAGTGAATCTCTGGGGACAGGGAGTCAGCCCCAGCATTTT.

This sequence joins TRBV6-5 and TRBJ1-1; D is possibly TRBD1 (5 bases). V lost 10 bases to trimming and J lost 4 bases, with 13 bases between them. The CDR3 totals 12 residues. Germline CDR1 reads MNHEY; CDR2 reads SVGAGI. The CDR3 reads CATHPGGTEAFF. The DNA for the CDR3 is TGTGCCACCCACCCGGGGGGCACTGAAGCTTTCTTT.

The chain combines TRBV9 with TRBJ2-1; D is perhaps TRBD2 (6 bases). The germline V and J ends were trimmed by 1 base and 9 bases, with 14 bases remaining between them. CDR3 size: 14 residues. Germline CDR1 reads SGDLS; CDR2 reads YYNGEE. The CDR3 sequence: CASSVSGSSGEQFF. In DNA, the CDR3 is TGTGCCAGCAGCGTAAGCGGGTCTTCAGGTGAGCAGTTCTTC.